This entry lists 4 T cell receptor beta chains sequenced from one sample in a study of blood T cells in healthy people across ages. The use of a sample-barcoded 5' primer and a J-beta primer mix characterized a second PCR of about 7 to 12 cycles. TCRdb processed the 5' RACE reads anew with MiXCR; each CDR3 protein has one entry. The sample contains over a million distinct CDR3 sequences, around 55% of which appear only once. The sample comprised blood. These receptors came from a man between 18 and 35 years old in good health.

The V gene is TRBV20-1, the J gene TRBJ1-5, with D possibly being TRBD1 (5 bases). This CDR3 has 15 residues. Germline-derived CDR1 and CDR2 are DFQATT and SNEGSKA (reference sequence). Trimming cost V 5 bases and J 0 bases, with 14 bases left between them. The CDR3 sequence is CSAAAGGYSNQPQHF. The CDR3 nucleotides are TGCAGTGCTGCGGCGGGGGGATATAGCAATCAGCCCCAGCATTTT.

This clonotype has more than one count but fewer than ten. CDR3 amino acids: CSVGWGTEAFF. Here the CDR3 DNA reads TGCAGCGTTGGCTGGGGCACTGAAGCTTTCTTT. The chain couples TRBV29-1 to TRBJ1-1; no definite D call. Germline CDR1 SQVTM, CDR2 ANQGSEA. CDR3 length: 11 residues. V was clipped by 4 bases and J by 4 bases, with 7 bases between them.

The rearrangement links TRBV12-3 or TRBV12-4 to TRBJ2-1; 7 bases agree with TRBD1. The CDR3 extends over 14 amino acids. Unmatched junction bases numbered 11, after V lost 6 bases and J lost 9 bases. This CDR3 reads CASSPVVTGFEQFF. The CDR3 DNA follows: TGTGCCAGCAGCCCGGTTGTGACAGGGTTTGAGCAGTTCTTC.

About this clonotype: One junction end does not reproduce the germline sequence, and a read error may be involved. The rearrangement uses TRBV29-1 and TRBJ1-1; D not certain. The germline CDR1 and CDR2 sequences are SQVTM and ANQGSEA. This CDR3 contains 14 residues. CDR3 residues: CSVESRDLYTDAFF. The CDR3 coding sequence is TGCAGCGTTGAAAGCCGGGATCTATACACTGATGCTTTCTTT.